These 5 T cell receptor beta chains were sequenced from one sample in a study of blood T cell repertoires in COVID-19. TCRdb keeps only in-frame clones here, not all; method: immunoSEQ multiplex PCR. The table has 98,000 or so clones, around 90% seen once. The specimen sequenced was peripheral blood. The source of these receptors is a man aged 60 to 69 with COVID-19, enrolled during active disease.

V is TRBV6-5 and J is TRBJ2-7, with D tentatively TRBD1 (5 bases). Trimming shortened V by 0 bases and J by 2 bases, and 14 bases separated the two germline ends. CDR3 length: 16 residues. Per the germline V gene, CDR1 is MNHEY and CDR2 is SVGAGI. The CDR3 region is CASSYSSGIRAYEQYF. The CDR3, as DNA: TGTGCCAGCAGTTACTCATCTGGGATCAGGGCCTACGAGCAGTACTTC.

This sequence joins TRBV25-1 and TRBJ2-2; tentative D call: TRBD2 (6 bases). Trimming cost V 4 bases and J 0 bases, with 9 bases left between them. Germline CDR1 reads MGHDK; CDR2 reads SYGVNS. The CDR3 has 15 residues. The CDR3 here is CASSGTSPNTGELFF. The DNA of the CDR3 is TGTGCCAGCAGTGGCACTAGCCCGAACACCGGGGAGCTGTTTTTT.

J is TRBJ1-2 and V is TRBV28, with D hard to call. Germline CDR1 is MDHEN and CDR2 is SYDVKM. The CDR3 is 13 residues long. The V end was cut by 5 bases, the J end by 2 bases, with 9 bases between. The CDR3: CASSTGLNYGYTF. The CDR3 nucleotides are TGTGCCAGCAGTACCGGACTGAACTATGGCTACACCTTC.

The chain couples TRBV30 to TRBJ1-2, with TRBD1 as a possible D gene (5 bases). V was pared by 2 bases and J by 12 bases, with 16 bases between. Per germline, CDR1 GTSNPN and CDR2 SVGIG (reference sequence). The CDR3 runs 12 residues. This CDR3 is CAWSRTATRDTF. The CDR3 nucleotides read TGTGCCTGGAGTAGGACGGCGACCAGGGACACCTTC.

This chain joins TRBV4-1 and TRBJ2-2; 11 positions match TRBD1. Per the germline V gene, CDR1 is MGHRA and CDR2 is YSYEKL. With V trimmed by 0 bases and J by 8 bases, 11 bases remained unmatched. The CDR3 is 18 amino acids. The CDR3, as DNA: TGCGCCAGCAGCCAAGATCGAGAAGGGACAGGGGGAAGGGGGGAGCTGTTTTTT. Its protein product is CASSQDREGTGGRGELFF.